A single sample gave rise to the 32 T cell receptor beta chains below, sequenced in a study of blood T cells in healthy people across ages. Then a second PCR, running roughly 7 to 11 cycles, was carried out with a sample-barcoded 5' primer and a J-beta primer mix. TCRdb itself ran the 5' RACE reads through MiXCR, one entry per CDR3 protein. The sample contains over a million distinct CDR3 sequences, around two fifths of which appear only once. The sequencing sample was made of blood. These receptors originate from a woman between 18 and 29 years old in good health.

This clonotype was seen a handful of times. The chain recombines TRBV2 with TRBJ1-2; unclear D gene. Germline CDR1 is SNHLY and CDR2 is FYNNEI. The ends were cut back, 4 bases at V and 3 bases at J, with 6 bases in the middle. This CDR3 comprises 12 residues. DNA of the CDR3: TGTGCCAGCAGTGTTACGGACTATGGCTACACCTTC. Protein: CASSVTDYGYTF.

The table lists this clonotype with a few counts. The V and J genes are TRBV6-1 and TRBJ2-2; 7 bases align to TRBD2. Trimming at V came to 4 bases and at J to 6 bases, leaving 5 bases not matched to a gene. Per the germline V gene, CDR1 is MNHNS and CDR2 is SASEGT. CDR3 length: 14 amino acids. CDR3 sequence: CASSVSREAGELFF. In DNA, the CDR3 is TGTGCCAGCAGTGTATCCCGGGAGGCCGGGGAGCTGTTTTTT.

This clonotype was recorded a few times. The V call is TRBV14, the J call TRBJ1-2; D unresolved. This CDR3 has 14 residues. Trimming took 0 bases from V and 6 from J, leaving 11 bases between them. Germline CDR1 reads SGHDN; CDR2 reads FVKESK. CDR3 residues: CASSQDLEVDGYTF. The CDR3, as DNA: TGTGCCAGCAGCCAAGATCTGGAAGTCGATGGCTACACCTTC.

The J gene is TRBJ2-1, the V gene TRBV20-1; TRBD2 aligns across 10 bases. With V trimmed by 1 base and J by 0 bases, 15 bases remained unmatched. Germline V CDR1 and CDR2: DFQATT, SNEGSKA (reference sequence). This CDR3 has 20 amino acids. CDR3 sequence reads: CSARGLSSGGTKSSYNEQFF. The CDR3 bases are TGCAGTGCTAGAGGTTTGAGTAGCGGGGGGACTAAGAGCTCCTACAATGAGCAGTTCTTC.

In regard to this clonotype: A far larger clone is only one base removed, so a read error is likely. The V and J genes are TRBV11-2 and TRBJ1-1; TRBD1 matches 7 bases. CDR3 length: 13 residues. Germline V gives CDR1 SGHAT, CDR2 FQNNGV. The ends lost 5 bases at V and 4 bases at J; junction bases unmatched: 4. The CDR3 is CASSPDRSTEAFF. For the CDR3, the DNA is TGTGCCAGCAGCCCGGACAGGAGCACTGAAGCTTTCTTT.

A word on this clonotype: Its ends do not fully match the called genes, so a read error is possible. The rearrangement uses TRBV5-1 and TRBJ2-7; D is undetermined. The length of the CDR3 is 12 residues. Germline CDR1 SGHRS, CDR2 YFSETQ. The CDR3 region is CASSLEGYGQYF. CDR3 DNA: TGCGCCAGCAGCTTGGAGGGCTACGGGCAGTACTTC.

The V and J genes are TRBV28 and TRBJ1-6, with 9 bases identical to TRBD1. The CDR3 is 13 amino acids. The germline CDR1 and CDR2 sequences are MDHEN and SYDVKM. V gave up 10 bases and J gave up 6 bases; unmatched junction bases: 4. The CDR3 spells CATLTGGNSPLHF. CDR3 DNA: TGTGCCACCCTGACAGGGGGTAATTCACCCCTCCACTTT.

J is TRBJ2-4 and V is TRBV4-1; 9 nucleotides align to TRBD1. The CDR3 spans 16 residues. Losses at the gene ends were 11 bases for V and 0 bases for J; bases not matched to a gene: 11. Per germline, CDR1 MGHRA and CDR2 YSYEKL. The CDR3 sequence is CAVGTGTTPAKNIQYF. DNA for the CDR3: TGCGCCGTGGGGACAGGGACCACTCCAGCCAAAAACATTCAGTACTTC.

Many counts were recorded for this clonotype. V gene TRBV4-1 combines with J gene TRBJ2-6; D ambiguous. Trimming took off 0 bases at V and 2 bases at J, with 2 bases between the two ends. Germline V CDR1 and CDR2: MGHRA, YSYEKL. CDR3 length: 14 residues. CDR3 DNA sequence: TGCGCCAGCAGCCAAGAACCTGGGGCCAACGTCCTGACTTTC. It translates to CASSQEPGANVLTF.

This chain links TRBV7-2 with TRBJ2-7, with 10 bases fitting TRBD1. Germline assignment: CDR1 SGHTA and CDR2 FQGNSA. The V and J ends lost 1 base and 0 bases, in that order; junction bases with no gene match: 3. This CDR3 has 16 amino acids. The CDR3 DNA sequence: TGTGCCAGCAGCTTAGGAGGACAGGGGGTCTCCTACGAGCAGTACTTC. Its translation is CASSLGGQGVSYEQYF. Filled out from reference TRBV7-2 and TRBJ2-7, the complete variable domain reads GAGVSQSPSNKVTEKGKDVELRCDPISGHTALYWYRQSLGQGLEFLIYFQGNSAPDKSGLPSDRFSAERTGGSVSTLTIQRTQQEDSAVYLCASSLGGQGVSYEQYFGPGTRLTVT.

This clonotype has just a few counts. This chain connects TRBV7-2 to TRBJ2-1; 8 bases map to TRBD2. With 2 bases clipped from V and 4 bases from J, the junction kept 10 bases outside the gene matches. The CDR3 spans 17 residues. The V gene's germline CDR1 is SGHTA and CDR2 FQGNSA. CDR3 protein: CASSLWGREGQYNEQFF. CDR3 nucleotide sequence: TGTGCCAGCAGCTTATGGGGTCGGGAGGGCCAGTACAATGAGCAGTTCTTC.

A few counts support this clonotype. This sequence joins TRBV10-3 and TRBJ2-2, with D hard to call. The CDR3 is 16 amino acids. Germline CDR1 is ENHRY and CDR2 is SYGVKD. The V gene lost 6 bases and the J gene lost 2 bases, with 16 bases spanning the gap. CDR3 loop: CAISPISLDNTGELFF. CDR3 in DNA: TGTGCCATCAGCCCAATTTCCCTCGACAACACCGGGGAGCTGTTTTTT.

This clonotype was observed a handful of times. The chain uses TRBV27 and TRBJ1-2; tentative D call: TRBD1 (6 bases). Germline V gene sequence: CDR1 MNHEY, CDR2 SMNVEV (reference sequence). This CDR3 region has 16 residues. Trimming removed 0 bases from V and 2 bases from J, with 13 bases in between. The CDR3 here is CASSLSPGQGNYGYTF. The CDR3 region has the DNA TGTGCCAGCAGTTTATCCCCGGGGCAGGGGAACTATGGCTACACCTTC.

V gene TRBV4-1 combines with J gene TRBJ1-2; D remains ambiguous. This CDR3 contains 12 residues. Germline V gene sequence: CDR1 MGHRA, CDR2 YSYEKL. Trimming removed 8 bases at V and 6 bases at J, with 13 bases between. The CDR3 reads CASQVGRDGYTF. The DNA of the CDR3 is TGCGCCAGCCAGGTGGGCCGAGATGGCTACACCTTC.

This clonotype was seen more than once but under ten times. This chain uses TRBV6-1 with TRBJ1-2; 7 bases map to TRBD1. The germline CDR1 and CDR2 sequences are MNHNS and SASEGT. This CDR3 spans 12 amino acids. After removal of 8 bases from V and 10 bases from J, the junction contained 10 bases not matched to a gene. CDR3 coding DNA: TGTGCCAGCGGGCCGACAGGGAGGCACTACACCTTC. The encoded protein is CASGPTGRHYTF.

The sample holds many counts of this clonotype. The chain recombines TRBV7-9 with TRBJ2-7; 7 nucleotides match TRBD1. The CDR3 has 13 amino acids. The V gene's germline CDR1 is SEHNR and CDR2 FQNEAQ (reference sequence). With V trimmed by 5 bases and J by 3 bases, 4 bases remained unmatched. CDR3 sequence: CASSPRTGYEQYF. In DNA form, the CDR3 reads TGTGCCAGCAGCCCCCGGACAGGCTACGAGCAGTACTTC.

The chain couples TRBV2 to TRBJ2-7; TRBD1 agrees at 10 bases. Germline V gene sequence: CDR1 SNHLY, CDR2 FYNNEI. This CDR3 is built from 14 residues. With V trimmed by 5 bases and J by 3 bases, 4 bases remained unmatched. The CDR3: CASSRQGARYEQYF. The CDR3 DNA is TGTGCCAGCAGTCGACAGGGGGCGCGCTACGAGCAGTACTTC.

The chain has TRBV12-3 or TRBV12-4 and TRBJ1-1; no definite D call. This CDR3 spans 14 amino acids. Trimming stripped 4 bases from V and 4 bases from J, with 13 bases between. The CDR3 is CASSYRGLGTEAFF. Here the CDR3 DNA reads TGTGCCAGCAGTTACAGAGGGCTCGGCACTGAAGCTTTCTTT.

This chain uses TRBV5-5 with TRBJ1-2, with D unresolved. CDR1 is SGHKS and CDR2 is YYEKEE in the germline V gene (reference sequence). V was trimmed by 0 bases and J by 6 bases, leaving 18 bases between them. The length of the CDR3 is 16 residues. This CDR3 is CASSLGLLSSPDGYTF. The CDR3 nucleotides read TGTGCCAGCAGCTTGGGCCTCTTAAGTAGTCCGGATGGCTACACCTTC.

This clonotype was seen a few times. One junction end does not reproduce the germline sequence, and a read error may be involved. V and J are TRBV4-1 and TRBJ1-1; 7 bases are a match to TRBD1. CDR3 size: 14 residues. Germline V lookup: CDR1 MGHRA, CDR2 YSYEKL. This CDR3 is CASSQKTGNTESFF. In DNA form, the CDR3 reads TGCGCCAGCAGCCAAAAGACAGGGAACACTGAATCTTTCTTT.

This clonotype was seen many times. This chain links TRBV29-1 with TRBJ2-3, with TRBD2 matching 12 bases. The CDR3 extends over 15 amino acids. V gave up 5 bases and J gave up 3 bases; unmatched junction bases: 6. Germline loops: CDR1 SQVTM, CDR2 ANQGSEA. In DNA, the CDR3 is TGCAGCGTTCGACCTGGACTAGCGGGGACAGATACGCAGTATTTT. This sequence encodes CSVRPGLAGTDTQYF.

The chain links TRBV5-1 to TRBJ2-1, with 9 nucleotides matching TRBD1. With 7 bases clipped from V and 10 bases from J, the junction kept 12 bases outside the gene matches. The V gene's germline CDR1 is SGHRS and CDR2 YFSETQ. CDR3 length: 14 amino acids. CDR3 in DNA: TGCGCCAGCCAACTAGGACAGGGGATGAGGGAGCAGTTCTTC. As protein: CASQLGQGMREQFF.

The rearrangement links TRBV12-3 or TRBV12-4 to TRBJ2-7; TRBD1 matches at 7 bases. The junction had 8 bases not matched to a gene; V was cut back by 4 bases and J by 2 bases. This CDR3 has 15 amino acids. CDR3 region: CASSSPGTVTYEQYF. For the CDR3, the DNA is TGTGCCAGCAGTTCCCCCGGGACAGTAACCTACGAGCAGTACTTC.

The chain carries TRBV5-1 and TRBJ1-4; D is unresolved. Germline CDR1 reads SGHRS; CDR2 reads YFSETQ. This CDR3 comprises 16 residues. The ends were cut back, 1 base at V and 4 bases at J, with 14 bases in the middle. The CDR3 here is CASSLLAGGFNEKLFF. The CDR3 DNA reads TGCGCCAGCAGCTTGTTGGCAGGCGGGTTTAATGAAAAACTGTTTTTT. Filled out from reference TRBV5-1 and TRBJ1-4, the complete variable domain reads KAGVTQTPRYLIKTRGQQVTLSCSPISGHRSVSWYQQTPGQGLQFLFEYFSETQRNKGNFPGRFSGRQFSNSRSEMNVSTLELGDSALYLCASSLLAGGFNEKLFFGSGTQLSVL.

The genes are TRBV5-1 and TRBJ2-2; D gene unclear. V lost 1 base and J 0 bases, leaving 7 bases between the germline ends. CDR1 is SGHRS and CDR2 is YFSETQ in the germline V gene. This CDR3 spans 15 amino acids. The CDR3 bases are TGCGCCAGCAGCTTGTCACTATCGAACACCGGGGAGCTGTTTTTT. Its protein is CASSLSLSNTGELFF.

The gene calls are TRBV5-6 and TRBJ2-1; no reliable D call. The CDR3 runs 16 residues. The V and J ends lost 0 bases and 1 base respectively, with 11 bases between them. Germline assignment: CDR1 SGHDT and CDR2 YYEEEE. CDR3 residues: CASSLEGRSSYNEQFF. In DNA form, the CDR3 reads TGTGCCAGCAGCTTGGAGGGTAGGAGTTCCTACAATGAGCAGTTCTTC.

The chain recombines TRBV4-1 with TRBJ2-1; D possibly corresponds to TRBD2 (6 bases). Trimming cost V 3 bases and J 8 bases, with 17 bases left between them. This CDR3 comprises 15 residues. Germline assignment: CDR1 MGHRA and CDR2 YSYEKL. The CDR3 loop reads CASSHRSAGSYEQFF. The CDR3 DNA follows: TGCGCCAGCAGCCACAGGTCCGCCGGGAGCTATGAGCAGTTCTTC.

V is TRBV7-2 and J is TRBJ1-5, with D maybe TRBD1 (6 bases). V lost 2 bases and J 3 bases, leaving 20 bases between the germline ends. CDR3 length equals 18 residues. Germline V gene data show CDR1 as SGHTA and CDR2 as FQGNSA. For the CDR3, the DNA is TGTGCCAGCAGCTTAAATGGTCAGGGAGGGGGATACAATCAGCCCCAGCATTTT. Amino acid sequence: CASSLNGQGGGYNQPQHF. Combining the CDR3 with reference TRBV7-2 and TRBJ1-5 gives the whole variable domain GAGVSQSPSNKVTEKGKDVELRCDPISGHTALYWYRQSLGQGLEFLIYFQGNSAPDKSGLPSDRFSAERTGGSVSTLTIQRTQQEDSAVYLCASSLNGQGGGYNQPQHFGDGTRLSIL.

The chain employs TRBV20-1 and TRBJ1-4; D is unresolved. The CDR3 consists of 16 residues. Germline loops: CDR1 DFQATT, CDR2 SNEGSKA (reference sequence). V was pared by 6 bases and J by 4 bases, with 21 bases between. The CDR3 sequence: CSALTLAGQINEKLFF. CDR3 DNA: TGCAGTGCCCTTACCCTAGCTGGGCAGATTAATGAAAAACTGTTTTTT.

This clonotype was seen a handful of times. DNA for the CDR3: TGCAGTGCTACCCAGCCGGGACAGGGCTACGAGCAGTACTTC. It encodes CSATQPGQGYEQYF. The J gene is TRBJ2-7, the V gene TRBV20-1; TRBD1 matches at 9 bases. The CDR3 contains 14 residues. Trimming cost V 4 bases and J 3 bases; bases outside gene matches: 7. From germline, CDR1 is DFQATT and CDR2 SNEGSKA (reference sequence).

This chain connects TRBV5-1 to TRBJ2-7; TRBD1 might be the D (5 bases). The germline gives CDR1 SGHRS, CDR2 YFSETQ. Deletions cut 0 bases from V and 5 bases from J, with 9 bases between. CDR3 length: 13 amino acids. In DNA, the CDR3 is TGCGCCAGCAGCTTGGACGACAGCCACGAGCAGTACTTC. Translated: CASSLDDSHEQYF. The variable domain in full, completed from reference TRBV5-1 and TRBJ2-7, reads KAGVTQTPRYLIKTRGQQVTLSCSPISGHRSVSWYQQTPGQGLQFLFEYFSETQRNKGNFPGRFSGRQFSNSRSEMNVSTLELGDSALYLCASSLDDSHEQYFGPGTRLTVT.

The V call is TRBV5-1, the J call TRBJ1-6, with D tentatively TRBD1 (6 bases). Trimming pared 7 bases from V and 8 bases from J, leaving 22 bases between. The germline CDR1 and CDR2 sequences are SGHRS and YFSETQ. The CDR3 totals 16 residues. CDR3 protein: CASSDWGAEHDSPLHF. The CDR3 DNA follows: TGCGCCAGCTCCGACTGGGGGGCCGAGCATGATTCACCCCTCCACTTT.